The 29 T cell receptor beta chains presented below share a single source sample, sequenced in a study of T cell repertoires in cytomegalovirus infection. TCRdb fed the reads into MiXCR, producing one record per CDR3 protein. The repertoire holds about 450,000 distinct CDR3 sequences, with roughly 30% as singletons. The sample taken for sequencing was PBMCs. These receptors all stem from a human donor in good health (CMV status not recorded). Some clones in this sample may be carry-over from other donors' samples.

V usage is TRBV4-1 and J usage is TRBJ1-1; D remains ambiguous. CDR1 and CDR2 from the germline V gene are MGHRA and YSYEKL. The CDR3 is 14 amino acids. Trimming shortened V by 1 base and J by 8 bases, and 14 bases separated the two germline ends. Here the CDR3 reads CASSQGPGPYEAFF. The DNA for the CDR3 is TGCGCCAGCAGCCAAGGCCCGGGTCCGTACGAAGCTTTCTTT.

In its sample, this clonotype was seen a few times. The DNA of the CDR3 is TGCAGTGCCAAAGCGGGGGCCGGGGATACGCAGTATTTT. It yields the protein CSAKAGAGDTQYF. The chain employs TRBV20-1 and TRBJ2-3; 8 bases are a match to TRBD2. J gave up 6 bases and V 6 bases, and 8 bases lay outside the gene matches. Germline values: CDR1 DFQATT, CDR2 SNEGSKA (reference sequence). The CDR3 is made up of 13 amino acids.

This clonotype turned up a few times. The V gene is TRBV5-1, the J gene TRBJ2-3; no firm D call. V was cut by 2 bases and J by 5 bases, with 12 bases left in between. This CDR3 region has 14 residues. Germline lookup yields CDR1 SGHRS and CDR2 YFSETQ. CDR3 residues: CASSFSQDLDTQYF. The CDR3 DNA follows: TGCGCCAGCAGCTTTTCGCAAGATTTAGATACGCAGTATTTT.

This clonotype showed up just a few times. This sequence joins TRBV9 and TRBJ2-7; D tentatively reads TRBD1 or TRBD2 (6 bases each). Germline CDR1 and CDR2: SGDLS and YYNGEE. Trimming removed 4 bases from V and 1 base from J, with 12 bases in between. This CDR3 spans 14 amino acids. The CDR3 nucleotides are TGTGCCAGCAGCAAAGGGGGACTGTCCTACGAGCAGTACTTC. It encodes CASSKGGLSYEQYF.

In this sample, this clonotype turned up many times. The chain links TRBV7-6 to TRBJ2-2, with 7 bases lining up with TRBD1. This CDR3 region has 15 residues. Trimming at V came to 5 bases and at J to 6 bases, leaving 9 bases not matched to a gene. Looked up from germline, CDR1 is SGHVS and CDR2 is FNYEAQ. The CDR3 DNA sequence: TGTGCCAGCAGCCCGAACAAGGGGGCCCCCGGGGAGCTGTTTTTT. Encoded protein: CASSPNKGAPGELFF.

This chain joins TRBV5-1 and TRBJ1-1; TRBD1 aligns across 11 bases. Germline-derived CDR1 and CDR2 are SGHRS and YFSETQ. V lost 0 bases to trimming and J lost 1 base; unmatched junction nucleotides: 2. The CDR3 sequence is 16 residues long. The CDR3 here is CASSLEGTGGNTEAFF. The CDR3 DNA sequence: TGCGCCAGCAGCTTGGAGGGGACAGGGGGGAACACTGAAGCTTTCTTT. Complete variable domain (other parts from reference TRBV5-1 and TRBJ1-1): KAGVTQTPRYLIKTRGQQVTLSCSPISGHRSVSWYQQTPGQGLQFLFEYFSETQRNKGNFPGRFSGRQFSNSRSEMNVSTLELGDSALYLCASSLEGTGGNTEAFFGQGTRLTVV.

This clonotype has more than one count but fewer than ten. The J gene is TRBJ1-5, the V gene TRBV19, with TRBD1 identical over 7 bases. V was clipped by 5 bases and J by 5 bases; unmatched bases: 15. Germline V CDR1 and CDR2: LNHDA, SQIVND (reference sequence). The CDR3 spans 17 residues. The DNA for the CDR3 is TGTGCCAGTAGTCCCTACGACAGGGTTGTAGGTGATCAGCCCCAGCATTTT. Its translation: CASSPYDRVVGDQPQHF.

The table lists this clonotype with a few counts. This sequence joins TRBV7-2 and TRBJ2-1; 10 bases are shared with TRBD2. The CDR3 is made up of 16 amino acids. CDR1 and CDR2 (germline): SGHTA, FQGNSA. The V gene end was trimmed by 5 bases and the J gene end by 7 bases; junction bases not matched to a gene: 11. This CDR3 reads CASSPWGSGGPNEQFF. Written as DNA, the CDR3 is TGTGCCAGCAGCCCATGGGGTAGCGGGGGGCCAAATGAGCAGTTCTTC.

CDR3 sequence (DNA): TGTGCCAGCAGCCAAGCGACAGAGAGGACAGATACGCAGTATTTT. This translates into CASSQATERTDTQYF. V usage is TRBV4-2 and J usage is TRBJ2-3, with D possibly TRBD1 on 5 matching bases. V was pared by 1 base and J by 3 bases, with 11 bases between. From germline, CDR1 is LGHNA and CDR2 YNFKEQ. The CDR3 extends over 15 amino acids.

The sample holds one count of this clonotype. V usage is TRBV18 and J usage is TRBJ1-1, with D hard to call. V lost 2 bases and J lost 0, with 16 bases in between. This CDR3 region has 17 residues. The germline V gene has CDR1 KGHSH and CDR2 LQKENI. In DNA form, the CDR3 reads TGTGCCAGCTCACCAATAAGTGGCGGAAGGATGAACACTGAAGCTTTCTTT. Amino acids: CASSPISGGRMNTEAFF.

The V gene is TRBV20-1, the J gene TRBJ2-1; 9 bases align to TRBD2. The germline V gene encodes CDR1 DFQATT and CDR2 SNEGSKA (reference sequence). With 1 base clipped from V and 8 bases from J, the junction kept 6 bases outside the gene matches. The CDR3 spans 14 residues. CDR3 sequence (DNA): TGCAGTGCTAGAGCTAGCGGGGCATTTGATGAGCAGTTCTTC. Its translation is CSARASGAFDEQFF.

This clonotype was found many times. V usage is TRBV7-8 and J usage is TRBJ1-6, with D unresolved. Germline CDR1 is SGHVS and CDR2 is FQNEAQ. The CDR3 has 19 amino acids. Trimming cost V 2 bases and J 0 bases, with 17 bases left between them. This CDR3 is CASSLLGAVGSSYNSPLHF. CDR3 in DNA: TGTGCCAGCAGCTTATTGGGAGCCGTCGGGAGCTCCTATAATTCACCCCTCCACTTT. Variable domain in full (rest from reference TRBV7-8 and TRBJ1-6): GAGVSQSPRYKVAKRGQDVALRCDPISGHVSLFWYQQALGQGPEFLTYFQNEAQLDKSGLPSDRFFAERPEGSVSTLKIQRTQQEDSAVYLCASSLLGAVGSSYNSPLHFGNGTRLTVT.

The rearrangement joins TRBV7-8 to TRBJ2-1, with 7 bases lining up with TRBD1. Germline CDR1 is SGHVS and CDR2 is FQNEAQ. The length of the CDR3 is 13 residues. J lost 9 bases, V lost 1 base, and 3 bases had no gene match. The CDR3 here is CASSLGGGLEQFF. CDR3 DNA sequence: TGTGCCAGCAGCTTAGGAGGGGGCCTTGAGCAGTTCTTC.

This clonotype has just a few counts. The chain carries TRBV24-1 and TRBJ2-7; 8 nucleotides align to TRBD1. CDR1 and CDR2 from the germline V gene are KGHDR and SFDVKD. The CDR3 runs 17 residues. V was clipped by 3 bases and J by 5 bases; unmatched bases: 14. The CDR3 coding sequence is TGTGCCACCAGTGATCGTCCCGGGACAGGAGTTAGAGACGAGCAGTACTTC. As protein: CATSDRPGTGVRDEQYF.

The CDR3, as DNA: TGTGCCAGCAGCTTAATGACTAGCGGGGGACATGAGCAGTTCTTC. Its protein product is CASSLMTSGGHEQFF. This chain connects TRBV7-9 to TRBJ2-1; 12 bases align to TRBD2. The CDR3 contains 15 residues. CDR1 and CDR2 (germline): SEHNR, FQNEAQ (reference sequence). J lost 8 bases, V lost 2 bases, and 4 bases had no gene match.

This clonotype was seen only a few times. V is TRBV12-3 or TRBV12-4 and J is TRBJ1-2; D is unclear. The ends were cut back, 8 bases at V and 1 base at J, with 17 bases in the middle. The CDR3 contains 15 residues. The CDR3 loop reads CASGPGNPLNYGYTF. CDR3 nucleotide sequence: TGTGCCAGCGGACCCGGGAACCCACTTAACTATGGCTACACCTTC.

This clonotype was seen only a few times. This chain connects TRBV2 to TRBJ1-2; D remains unclear. The CDR3 spans 11 residues. CDR1 is SNHLY and CDR2 is FYNNEI in the germline V gene. The V gene lost 2 bases and the J gene lost 7 bases, with 5 bases spanning the gap. CDR3 DNA sequence: TGTGCCAGCAGTGAAAGAAGTGGCTACACCTTC. Residues: CASSERSGYTF.

This clonotype was seen many times. The chain couples TRBV28 to TRBJ1-1; unclear D gene. CDR1 is MDHEN and CDR2 is SYDVKM in the germline V gene. V gave up 6 bases and J gave up 7 bases, with 12 bases separating them. The CDR3 totals 12 residues. The CDR3 region has the DNA TGTGCCAGCAGCGCAACGCGAGGTGAAGCTTTCTTT. Encoded protein: CASSATRGEAFF.

Points on this clonotype: The junction and the germline gene differ at one end; a read error may be behind it. This rearrangement joins TRBV4-3 to TRBJ2-7, with TRBD1 identical over 7 bases. The germline CDR1 and CDR2 sequences are LGHNA and YSLEER. The CDR3 loop spans 15 amino acids. Here the CDR3 DNA reads TGCGACAGCAGCCCCTCTTGGGACAGTAACTACGAGCAGTACTTC. It encodes CDSSPSWDSNYEQYF.

V usage is TRBV7-6 and J usage is TRBJ1-1, with TRBD1 as a possible D gene (6 bases). The CDR3 contains 14 residues. Trimming shortened V by 5 bases and J by 5 bases, and 15 bases separated the two germline ends. Germline CDR1 reads SGHVS; CDR2 reads FNYEAQ. The CDR3 DNA reads TGTGCCAGCAGCCGTTCAGGGGTATGGACTGAAGCTTTCTTT. It codes for CASSRSGVWTEAFF. Full variable domain (remainder filled in from reference TRBV7-6 and TRBJ1-1): GAGVSQSPRYKVTKRGQDVALRCDPISGHVSLYWYRQALGQGPEFLTYFNYEAQQDKSGLPNDRFSAERPEGSISTLTIQRTEQRDSAMYRCASSRSGVWTEAFFGQGTRLTVV.

J is TRBJ2-3 and V is TRBV24-1; tentatively, D is TRBD2 (6 bases). V dropped 6 bases and J dropped 0 bases, with 9 bases sitting between them. The CDR3 consists of 14 residues. Germline values: CDR1 KGHDR, CDR2 SFDVKD. CDR3 in DNA: TGTGCCACCAGTTCGGGGGTTAGCACAGATACGCAGTATTTT. Protein product: CATSSGVSTDTQYF.

The V and J genes are TRBV6-1 and TRBJ2-7; D is ambiguous. Germline CDR1 MNHNS, CDR2 SASEGT. This CDR3 region has 14 residues. V gave up 0 bases and J gave up 11 bases, with 17 bases separating them. The CDR3 protein is CASSEARSAPGEYF. The CDR3, as DNA: TGTGCCAGCAGTGAAGCTCGGAGTGCCCCAGGAGAGTACTTC.

The V gene is TRBV4-3, the J gene TRBJ1-4, with TRBD1 matching over 11 bases. The CDR3 length is 15 residues. Losses at the gene ends were 0 bases for V and 11 bases for J; bases not matched to a gene: 5. Per germline, CDR1 LGHNA and CDR2 YSLEER. The CDR3 region has the DNA TGCGCCAGCAGCCAAGACCCGGGGACAGGGGGGAAACTGTTTTTT. Translation gives CASSQDPGTGGKLFF.

The V gene is TRBV19, the J gene TRBJ1-1; no definite D call. Germline CDR1 LNHDA, CDR2 SQIVND (reference sequence). The length of the CDR3 is 14 residues. V was pared by 5 bases and J by 6 bases, with 16 bases between. The CDR3 bases are TGTGCCAGTAGTTCCAGGACCGGGAGGTCTGAAGCTTTCTTT. This encodes CASSSRTGRSEAFF.

This clonotype was seen a handful of times. The chain combines TRBV12-3 or TRBV12-4 with TRBJ2-7; D gene ambiguous. CDR3 length equals 13 residues. Trimming stripped 5 bases from V and 2 bases from J, with 10 bases between. The CDR3 sequence is CASSVGVTYEQYF. The CDR3 bases are TGTGCCAGCAGTGTTGGGGTCACCTACGAGCAGTACTTC.

This clonotype was observed a few times. The V and J genes are TRBV12-3 or TRBV12-4 and TRBJ1-2; D may be TRBD1 (6 bases). V shed 0 bases and J shed 6 bases, with 17 bases lying between them. The CDR3 is 16 amino acids. CDR3 in amino acids: CASSLALMGGIDGYTF. In DNA form, the CDR3 reads TGTGCCAGCAGTTTAGCGCTCATGGGGGGCATTGATGGCTACACCTTC.

This clonotype was recorded a few times. The chain links TRBV4-1 to TRBJ2-6; TRBD1 matches 9 bases. The CDR3 consists of 17 residues. Per germline, CDR1 MGHRA and CDR2 YSYEKL. J lost 2 bases, V lost 1 base, and 3 bases had no gene match. The CDR3 loop is CASSQGTGVAGANVLTF. CDR3 sequence (DNA): TGCGCCAGCAGCCAAGGGACAGGGGTCGCTGGGGCCAACGTCCTGACTTTC.

The rearrangement joins TRBV11-2 to TRBJ1-6; TRBD1 might be the D (6 bases). Germline assignment: CDR1 SGHAT and CDR2 FQNNGV. Trimming cost V 4 bases and J 9 bases, with 13 bases left between them. The CDR3 spans 14 residues. The CDR3 bases are TGTGCCAGCAGCTCTTCCAGGGGCGGTTCACCCCTCCACTTT. Translating gives CASSSSRGGSPLHF.

Points on this clonotype: The junction departs from the called germline gene at one end, perhaps through a read error. V and J are TRBV7-2 and TRBJ2-1; 13 nucleotides line up with TRBD2. The CDR3 sequence is 15 residues long. Per germline, CDR1 SGHTA and CDR2 FQGNSA. CDR3 in amino acids: CASCFGLAGAVEQFF. The CDR3 DNA reads as TGTGCCAGCTGCTTTGGACTAGCGGGGGCTGTGGAGCAGTTCTTC.